These 7 T cell receptor beta chains originate from one sample sequenced in a study of follicular helper T cells after annual influenza vaccination. Sequenced by immunoSEQ multiplex PCR; TCRdb stores in-frame clones only, minus some. This table has under 15,000 clones, about 77% appearing once. The time point denotes: 2015-2016 season, pre-vaccination. The sequencing here drew on CXCR5- memory CD4+ T cells sorted from blood, taken on the day of influenza vaccination. These receptors all come from an adult who received the influenza vaccine.

This chain connects TRBV5-1 to TRBJ2-3; TRBD1 matches 7 bases. Germline CDR1 is SGHRS and CDR2 is YFSETQ. The V and J ends lost 7 bases and 2 bases, in that order; junction bases with no gene match: 4. CDR3 length: 13 residues. The CDR3 sequence: CASGDRATDTQYF. DNA for the CDR3: TGCGCCAGCGGTGACAGGGCCACAGATACGCAGTATTTT.

V is TRBV6-6 and J is TRBJ1-1; D unresolved. Germline CDR1 and CDR2: MNHNY and SVGAGI (reference sequence). Trimming removed 6 bases from V and 5 bases from J, with 16 bases in between. CDR3 length: 14 amino acids. CDR3 bases: TGTGCCAGCAGCCCTGGGCCGCGCCGGACTGAAGCTTTCTTT. This gives the protein CASSPGPRRTEAFF.

CDR3 residues: CASSLYGAGQPQHF. CDR3 coding DNA: TGTGCCAGCAGTTTATATGGGGCCGGGCAGCCCCAGCATTTT. The V gene is TRBV27, the J gene TRBJ1-5, with D maybe TRBD1 (5 bases). The CDR3 sequence is 14 residues long. V lost 1 base to trimming and J lost 7 bases, with 11 bases between them. In germline, CDR1 is MNHEY, CDR2 SMNVEV (reference sequence).

The rearrangement joins TRBV6-1 to TRBJ1-1; no clear D. Germline CDR1 and CDR2: MNHNS and SASEGT. CDR3 size: 14 residues. V was clipped by 6 bases and J by 4 bases, with 15 bases between them. The chain's CDR3 is CASRERALSTEAFF. Written as DNA, the CDR3 is TGTGCCAGCAGAGAGAGGGCCTTGAGCACTGAAGCTTTCTTT.

V is TRBV30 and J is TRBJ2-2; D not resolved. The CDR3 length is 15 residues. V dropped 4 bases and J dropped 2 bases, with 14 bases sitting between them. Germline CDR1 is GTSNPN and CDR2 is SVGIG (reference sequence). CDR3 DNA: TGTGCCTGGAACCCTGACCCCTCTAACACCGGGGAGCTGTTTTTT. Encoded protein: CAWNPDPSNTGELFF.

This chain connects TRBV30 to TRBJ1-5; possible D gene TRBD1, 6 bases. Germline V gene sequence: CDR1 GTSNPN, CDR2 SVGIG (reference sequence). The CDR3 extends over 16 amino acids. V was shortened by 0 bases and J by 5 bases, with 17 bases between the two germline ends. The chain's CDR3 is CAWSVRGRGAYQPQHF. In DNA form, the CDR3 reads TGTGCCTGGAGTGTACGGGGCAGGGGAGCGTATCAGCCCCAGCATTTT.

The rearrangement uses TRBV6-6 and TRBJ2-1; D gene uncertain. The CDR3 covers 11 residues. Trimming took off 0 bases at V and 15 bases at J, with 9 bases between the two ends. CDR1 is MNHNY, CDR2 SVGAGI, per germline (reference sequence). In DNA, the CDR3 is TGTGCCAGCAGTTACTCAGGGTTTCCGTTCTTC. It is translated as CASSYSGFPFF.